This T cell receptor (beta chain) is from a study of T cell responses to AZD1222 COVID-19 vaccine. To note about this clone: Its antigen remains unknown.

Using immunoSEQ multiplex PCR, the repertoire was profiled, and TCRdb retains in-frame clones only, with some absent. The sample has roughly 120,000 clones; more than 85% are singletons. The CDR3 has 13 residues. Germline V gene lookup returns CDR1 SGHAT and CDR2 FQNNGV. The germline V and J ends were trimmed by 3 bases and 3 bases, with 9 bases remaining between them. General study results and limits: Spike-specific TCR breadth and depth rose after two AZD1222 doses. Most donors were white British and more were female, and clonal diversity was possibly underestimated.

J is TRBJ2-7 and V is TRBV11-2; no clear D. The material was peripheral blood, obtained on day 0 of AZD1222 vaccination. The receptor was isolated from an adult in good health. The CDR3, as DNA: TGTGCCAGCAGCTTGGGTGATAGCTACGAGCAGTACTTC. Amino acid sequence: CASSLGDSYEQYF.